The entry below gives a single TCR beta chain sequence along with its context. The sample comes from a study of technical replicates of blood from a few donors. Measured with immunoSEQ multiplex PCR; TCRdb has only the in-frame clones, and not every one. The sample holds under 55,000 clones, around 96% seen once. Germline CDR1 reads PRHDT; CDR2 reads FYEKMQ (reference sequence). The length of the CDR3 is 15 residues. V trimming: 1 base; J trimming: 7 bases; junction bases outside the gene matches: 7. The sequence was obtained from a human donor in good health. The sequencing sample was made of T cells isolated from PBMCs. The chain employs TRBV13 and TRBJ2-1, with 7 bases matching TRBD2. CDR3 nucleotide sequence: TGTGCCAGCAGCTTAGAGGCGGGAGCGGATAATGAGCAGTTCTTC. It yields the protein CASSLEAGADNEQFF.